The source of this TCR beta chain is a study of T cells in Graves' hyperthyroidism and ophthalmopathy (dated by TCRdb to 2018 to 2020). For the wider study: Peripheral blood samples were taken at the time of initial diagnosis, prior to any treatment. To identify distinguishing TCR V-J signatures, a discovery cohort of about 100 patients was used, comprising approximately 40 with Graves' ophthalmopathy and around 57 with stable Graves' hyperthyroidism. An independent validation cohort of about 19 hyperthyroidism patients and 17 patients who later progressed to ophthalmopathy tested prospective prediction of ophthalmopathy. For training and testing, the 80 to 100 patients in the discovery cohort were randomly divided in a 7:3 ratio. The study also compared thyroid tissue and blood T-cell repertoires from roughly six Graves' hyperthyroidism patients. Once sampling was done, hyperthyroidism patients were given methimazole at a starting dose of 30 mg daily, whereas ophthalmopathy patients were given high-dose intravenous methylprednisolone. According to the paper, TCR Vbeta CDR3 sequencing was carried out on over 130 peripheral blood samples, which came from 40 to 45 ophthalmopathy, 75 to 80 hyperthyroidism and about 17 progressor patients. What the work shows at the level of the full study, not this receptor alone: In validation, progression to ophthalmopathy was predicted by the model with roughly 69% sensitivity and 72.22% specificity, a median of 6.5 months before onset. A 13 V-J signature model separated ophthalmopathy from stable hyperthyroidism, with roughly 88% sensitivity and 81.08% specificity in cross-validation and 80%/75% in testing. Sample size was not statistically predetermined, and investigators were not blinded to group allocation. Most expanded thyroid clonotypes (frequency above 0.001) were also found in blood, which suggests that blood repertoires may mirror thyroid immune responses.

This clonotype was seen only a few times. The antigen it recognizes is unknown. The sample holds no much larger clone one base away, and base qualities are not on file. In the ophthalmopathy patients, disease was moderately to severely active, with a Clinical Activity Score of 3 or more, a NOSPECS grade of 4 or more, and a duration of less than 3 months. Any patient with an uncontrolled infection, another autoimmune disease, pregnancy or lactation was excluded. Clinical symptoms, serum thyroxine and TRAb, thyroid ultrasound, and orbital computed tomography formed the basis for the diagnoses. PBMCs were separated from 10 ml of fresh peripheral blood using Ficoll-Paque density gradient centrifugation. Total RNA was extracted using Trizol reagent, and RNA quality was assessed on an Agilent 2100 Bioanalyzer. Amplification of TCR beta CDR3 regions was carried out from RNA transcripts. A first-round RT-PCR of the TCR CDR3 used the HTBI primer set with the Qiagen OneStep RT-PCR kit. Libraries were constructed in a second round of multiplex PCR, after which size selection and purification were carried out. Libraries were sequenced paired-end with 100 bp reads on an Illumina HiSeq2000. The authors' analysis ran thus. SOAPnuke was used to process the raw data, throwing out any read that contained adapters or uncalled bases, had a mean Phred below 15, or lacked an exact constant-primer or identifier match. High-quality paired reads were merged with COPE v1.2.5, and unique nucleotide sequences were defined as clonotypes. MiTCR v1.1 was used to align the clonotypes against IMGT TRBV, TRBD and TRBJ reference segments. The analysis was restricted to V-J combinations with a frequency above 0.0001, which together covered approximately 99% of the repertoires. The TCS score was defined as the ratio of F50 (clonal expansion) to E x V (chaos), calculated using BLOSUM62-based TCRdist between CDR3 peptides within each V-J. Welch's t-statistics and random forest reduced 514 V-J features to under 15, which were used in a naive Bayes classifier (R e1071). TCRdb's own reprocessing of the public reads used fastp at Q25 and MiXCR and kept productive beta chains. Records with the same CDR3 protein are collapsed into one entry carrying the most frequent genes and DNA. TCRdb assigned the V and J calls; the authors' analysis was not used. Here the sample has some 490,000 distinct CDR3 sequences; about 22% occur a single time. The top ten clonotypes cover under 55% of the sample.

Sequencing input: blood. The sequence was obtained from a woman aged 70 to 79 with Graves' ophthalmopathy.

The CDR3 region: CSASEGIYEQYF. The sequence in DNA is TGCAGTGCTAGTGAGGGTATCTACGAGCAGTACTTC. The sequence links TRBV20-1 to TRBJ2-7, with TRBD2 perhaps the D gene, on 5 matching bases. At the junction V is shortened by 3 bases and J by 3 bases, with 9 bases in between. From cysteine to phenylalanine, the CDR3 is 12 amino acids long. The CDR3 DNA has 36 bases and is translated from base 1. CDR1 and CDR2 are drawn from the germline V gene (reference sequence): DFQATT, SNEGSKA.